The 19 T cell receptor beta chains below all came from one sample that was sequenced in a study of beta chain features in type 1 diabetes listed by TCRdb under 2018. Library preparation was by the immunoSEQ multiplex PCR assay. The entire isolated RNA was reverse transcribed using the High Capacity cDNA Reverse Transcription Kit, and thus expressed TCRB transcripts were sequenced. Entries here come from immuneACCESS through TCRdb and include only in-frame sequences with V and J called. Some clones fail to appear in such tables; in the studies checked, an unresolved V gene covers under half of the shortfall, and the cause of the remainder is unknown. The sample table shows 400,000 to 550,000 clones, and 11% are seen once. About 0.042% of the sample lies in the top ten. The sequencing sample was made of naive CD4+ T cells from blood. The meaning of the sample's cell subset or site label: true naive CD4+ T cells. Receptor source: a woman between 18 and 29 years old in good health.

The chain joins TRBV7-2 to TRBJ1-1; no clear D gene. V was trimmed by 0 bases and J by 6 bases, leaving 2 bases between them. Germline values: CDR1 SGHTA, CDR2 FQGNSA. The CDR3 totals 11 residues. The CDR3: CASSLASEAFF. In nucleotides, the CDR3 is TGTGCCAGCAGCTTAGCTTCTGAAGCTTTCTTT.

The rearrangement joins TRBV19 to TRBJ1-2, with TRBD1 as a possible D gene (5 bases). V was trimmed by 4 bases and J by 0 bases, leaving 12 bases between them. Germline CDR1 LNHDA, CDR2 SQIVND (reference sequence). The CDR3 has 15 amino acids. CDR3 sequence (DNA): TGTGCCAGTAGTACCGACAGACTTCCTAACTATGGCTACACCTTC. Residues: CASSTDRLPNYGYTF.

The chain has TRBV27 and TRBJ2-1; 13 nucleotides line up with TRBD2. The CDR3 totals 17 residues. The trim removed 5 bases at V and 0 bases at J, leaving 4 bases unmatched. Germline V gives CDR1 MNHEY, CDR2 SMNVEV (reference sequence). This CDR3 is CASSIRTSGSSYNEQFF. CDR3 in DNA: TGTGCCAGCAGTATCAGGACTAGCGGGAGCTCCTACAATGAGCAGTTCTTC.

The chain carries TRBV7-9 and TRBJ2-5; D gene uncertain. Trimming left V 3 bases short and J 1 base short, with 3 bases between. Germline CDR1 reads SEHNR; CDR2 reads FQNEAQ (reference sequence). This CDR3 has 12 residues. CDR3 amino acids: CASSFSQETQYF. CDR3 sequence (DNA): TGTGCCAGCAGCTTTTCCCAAGAGACCCAGTACTTC.

The rearrangement uses TRBV5-6 and TRBJ1-1; unclear D gene. The length of the CDR3 is 14 residues. The germline CDR1 and CDR2 sequences are SGHDT and YYEEEE. V was pared by 4 bases and J by 4 bases, with 14 bases between. CDR3 amino acids: CASSPWSGSTEAFF. The DNA for the CDR3 is TGTGCCAGCAGCCCCTGGTCGGGGAGCACTGAAGCTTTCTTT.

This clone came up a few times. The CDR3 nucleotides read TGTGCCAGCAGCGTAGAAGGTCAGGGGGCGTACGAGCAGTACTTC. This encodes CASSVEGQGAYEQYF. The chain couples TRBV9 to TRBJ2-7; TRBD1 matches at 8 bases. CDR3 length: 15 residues. The germline gives CDR1 SGDLS, CDR2 YYNGEE. V was clipped by 0 bases and J by 4 bases; unmatched bases: 6.

The chain carries TRBV7-9 and TRBJ2-3; a possible D gene is TRBD2 (6 bases). Germline loops: CDR1 SEHNR, CDR2 FQNEAQ (reference sequence). This CDR3 is 17 amino acids long. V shed 1 base and J shed 0 bases, with 14 bases lying between them. Written as DNA, the CDR3 is TGTGCCAGCAGCTTAGGGACTACCTTCACTAGCACAGATACGCAGTATTTT. This encodes CASSLGTTFTSTDTQYF.

There are a few counts of this clone. CDR3 loop: CASSRDRGQVSQPQHF. CDR3 DNA: TGTGCCAGCAGTCGGGACAGGGGGCAGGTGAGTCAGCCCCAGCATTTT. This chain joins TRBV2 and TRBJ1-5; TRBD1 matches at 12 bases. The V gene end was trimmed by 5 bases and the J gene end by 6 bases; junction bases not matched to a gene: 8. The germline gives CDR1 SNHLY, CDR2 FYNNEI. The CDR3 consists of 16 residues.

This clone was recorded a few times. The V call is TRBV28, the J call TRBJ2-7; D gene unclear. The length of the CDR3 is 15 residues. Trimming shortened V by 5 bases and J by 0 bases, and 14 bases separated the two germline ends. The germline V gene has CDR1 MDHEN and CDR2 SYDVKM. In DNA, the CDR3 is TGTGCCAGCAGTCCCCCGTCTGGCTTCTCCTACGAGCAGTACTTC. It translates to CASSPPSGFSYEQYF.

The CDR3 DNA follows: TGTGCCAGCAGCCAAGTCCGTCAGGGGTGGCACAATGAGCAGTTCTTC. It encodes CASSQVRQGWHNEQFF. This sequence joins TRBV14 and TRBJ2-1; tentative D call: TRBD1 (6 bases). V lost 1 base and J 5 bases, leaving 15 bases between the germline ends. CDR3 length: 16 amino acids. Per germline, CDR1 SGHDN and CDR2 FVKESK.

The chain couples TRBV5-1 to TRBJ1-6; 8 nucleotides agree with TRBD1. CDR1 is SGHRS, CDR2 YFSETQ, per germline. V dropped 4 bases and J dropped 14; count of bases not matched to a gene: 11. This CDR3 comprises 14 residues. Here the CDR3 reads CASSPGQAIGTLHF. The CDR3 nucleotides are TGCGCCAGCAGCCCGGGACAGGCGATCGGCACCCTCCACTTT.

Note on this clone: The sample holds other DNA sequences that translate to the same CDR3. The chain links TRBV29-1 to TRBJ2-3; 12 bases map to TRBD2. V gave up 6 bases and J gave up 0 bases; unmatched junction bases: 1. CDR3 size: 14 residues. Germline V gene lookup returns CDR1 SQVTM and CDR2 ANQGSEA. The CDR3 nucleotides are TGCAGCGTCACTAGCGGGGGGAGCACAGATACGCAGTATTTT. Encoded protein: CSVTSGGSTDTQYF.

This clone was found a few times. The genes are TRBV7-3 and TRBJ2-3, with D possibly matching TRBD1 (5 bases). This CDR3 has 13 amino acids. CDR1 SGHTA and CDR2 FQGTGA come from the germline V gene. Trimming removed 3 bases from V and 6 bases from J, with 10 bases in between. CDR3 nucleotides: TGTGCCAGCAGCTTCGGCCCAGGGGATACGCAGTATTTT. It is translated as CASSFGPGDTQYF.

This chain uses TRBV6-5 with TRBJ2-6; 7 bases are a match to TRBD1. Trimming at V came to 8 bases and at J to 2 bases, leaving 6 bases not matched to a gene. The length of the CDR3 is 15 residues. Germline V gives CDR1 MNHEY, CDR2 SVGAGI. CDR3: CASLARGTGANVLTF. CDR3 sequence (DNA): TGTGCCAGCCTAGCCAGGGGGACTGGGGCCAACGTCCTGACTTTC.

The chain links TRBV25-1 to TRBJ1-1; weak D call: TRBD1 (5 bases). The V and J ends lost 3 bases and 11 bases respectively, with 19 bases between them. Germline CDR1 reads MGHDK; CDR2 reads SYGVNS. The CDR3 has 14 residues. CDR3 bases: TGTGCCAGCAGTGATGACCGCCAGGGCCGATGGGCTTTCTTT. It is translated as CASSDDRQGRWAFF.

The chain combines TRBV5-4 with TRBJ1-1; no clear D gene. Germline CDR1 reads SGHNT; CDR2 reads YYREEE (reference sequence). Between the trimmed V and J ends, which lost 5 bases and 0 bases, there was a span of 14 bases. This CDR3 is 15 amino acids long. The CDR3 sequence is CASREGTAMNTEAFF. Here the CDR3 DNA reads TGTGCCAGCAGGGAGGGAACAGCAATGAACACTGAAGCTTTCTTT.

The chain employs TRBV7-8 and TRBJ2-1; 9 bases match TRBD2. Germline V gene data show CDR1 as SGHVS and CDR2 as FQNEAQ. V dropped 5 bases and J dropped 2; count of bases not matched to a gene: 10. The CDR3 sequence is 17 residues long. The CDR3 DNA reads as TGTGCCAGCAGCCCTCGGCGAGCGGGAGGCGCCTACAATGAGCAGTTCTTC. It is translated as CASSPRRAGGAYNEQFF.

This clone was recorded many times. This CDR3 is CASSGPGYTF. The CDR3 bases are TGTGCCAGCAGTGGCCCGGGTTACACCTTC. The chain uses TRBV25-1 and TRBJ1-2; the D is unclear. CDR1 MGHDK and CDR2 SYGVNS come from the germline V gene. The V gene lost 4 bases and the J gene lost 11 bases, with 8 bases spanning the gap. The CDR3 covers 10 residues.

This clone was observed a single time. The J gene is TRBJ2-4, the V gene TRBV7-2; D call uncertain. The CDR3 runs to 16 residues. The V end lost 1 base, the J end lost 0 bases, and 10 bases lay between the germline ends. Germline V CDR1 and CDR2: SGHTA, FQGNSA. The CDR3 DNA reads TGTGCCAGCAGCTTAGGGGCTACAAGAGCCAAAAACATTCAGTACTTC. Translating it yields CASSLGATRAKNIQYF.